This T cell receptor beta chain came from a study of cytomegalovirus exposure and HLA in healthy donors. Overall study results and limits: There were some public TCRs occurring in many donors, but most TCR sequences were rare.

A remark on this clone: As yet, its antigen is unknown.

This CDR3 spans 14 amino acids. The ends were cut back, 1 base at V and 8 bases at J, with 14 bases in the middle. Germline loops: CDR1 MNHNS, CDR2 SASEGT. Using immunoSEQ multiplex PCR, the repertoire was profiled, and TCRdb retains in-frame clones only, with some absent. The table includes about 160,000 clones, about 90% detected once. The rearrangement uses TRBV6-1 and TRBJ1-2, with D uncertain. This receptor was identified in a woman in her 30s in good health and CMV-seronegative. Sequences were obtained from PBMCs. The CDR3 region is CASSEEGRGSGYTF. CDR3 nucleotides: TGTGCCAGCAGTGAAGAAGGGAGAGGGTCGGGCTACACCTTC.